This passage covers 21 T cell receptor beta chains from one sample sequenced in a study of T cells in women clearing cervical HPV infection. Profiling relied on immunoSEQ multiplex PCR, and the TCRdb table lists in-frame clones only, not all of them. The table lists 25,000 to 35,000 clones. Sequencing was performed on blood buffy coat. The receptors stem from a woman between 18 and 70 years old with a cervical HPV16 infection that either progressed to CIN3+ or cleared (not recorded which).

Turning to this clone: Coverage ceases 3 residues before the CDR3 finishes, and the germline J gene fills in the end. The chain carries TRBV5-5 and TRBJ1-2, with TRBD1 identical over 7 bases. The trim removed 2 bases at V and 6 bases at J, leaving 7 bases unmatched. Germline assignment: CDR1 SGHKS and CDR2 YYEKEE (reference sequence). This CDR3 has 14 residues. The CDR3 loop reads CASSFTGEGHGYTF. The DNA read from the CDR3 is TGTGCCAGCAGCTTTACAGGGGAGGGCCATGGC.

For this clone: The CDR3 end is not reached by the read, which stops 3 residues before it; the germline J gene fills it in. The chain employs TRBV28 and TRBJ1-6; D may be TRBD1 (6 bases). Looked up from germline, CDR1 is MDHEN and CDR2 is SYDVKM. CDR3 length equals 16 residues. V lost 7 bases, J lost 7 bases, and 20 bases lay in between. The part of the CDR3 DNA that was read is TGTGCCAGCACCCCCGGTGGGGGCCGTGGGAATTCACCC. Protein: CASTPGGGRGNSP. The entire CDR3 protein is CASTPGGGRGNSPLHF.

As concerns this clone: The read halts 3 residues ahead of the CDR3 end, with the missing end drawn from the germline J gene. The chain carries TRBV7-9 and TRBJ2-7, with D tentatively TRBD2 (6 bases). Germline V gene lookup returns CDR1 SEHNR and CDR2 FQNEAQ (reference sequence). V gave up 5 bases and J gave up 0 bases, with 14 bases separating them. The CDR3 has 15 amino acids. CDR3 sequence reads: CASSQGVGGSYEQYF. The sequenced part of the CDR3 DNA is TGTGCCAGCAGCCAAGGGGTCGGGGGCTCCTACGAG. The variable domain in full, completed from reference TRBV7-9 and TRBJ2-7, reads DTGVSQNPRHKITKRGQNVTFRCDPISEHNRLYWYRQTLGQGPEFLTYFQNEAQLEKSRLLSDRFSAERPKGSFSTLEIQRTEQGDSAMYLCASSQGVGGSYEQYFGPGTRLTVT.

A note on this clone: The read is 3 residues too short to cover the CDR3 end, so that end is filled in from the germline J gene. The chain is built from TRBV2 and TRBJ1-1; the D is unclear. V lost 4 bases, J lost 0 bases, and 6 bases lay in between. This CDR3 contains 13 residues. Looked up from germline, CDR1 is SNHLY and CDR2 is FYNNEI. CDR3 DNA (partial): TGTGCCAGCAGTGCGGGTATGAACACTGAA. Translated: CASSAGMNTE. The entire CDR3 protein reads CASSAGMNTEAFF.

Concerning this clone: The read ends 3 residues early relative to the CDR3; the germline J gene fills the gap. The gene calls are TRBV19 and TRBJ2-1, with TRBD2 matching 7 bases. The CDR3 contains 15 residues. V trimming: 3 bases; J trimming: 4 bases; junction bases outside the gene matches: 6. Germline V gene sequence: CDR1 LNHDA, CDR2 SQIVND (reference sequence). CDR3 DNA (partial): TGTGCCAGTAGTATCGCTAGCGGAGCGTACAATGAG. Its protein product is CASSIASGAYNE. The CDR3 in its entirety is CASSIASGAYNEQFF.

Concerning this clone itself: The read comes to an end 3 residues before the CDR3 does, leaving the germline J gene to fill in the end. This chain joins TRBV28 and TRBJ2-7; 11 positions match TRBD2. V lost 8 bases, J lost 3 bases, and 3 bases stayed unmatched. The CDR3 consists of 13 residues. Germline V gene lookup returns CDR1 MDHEN and CDR2 SYDVKM. The sequenced part of the CDR3 DNA is TGTGCCAGCGTAGCGGGGGGGCTCTACGAG. It encodes CASVAGGLYE. The complete CDR3 protein is CASVAGGLYEQYF.

A remark on this clone: The CDR3 end falls 3 residues outside the read, so it is completed with the germline J gene. The rearrangement joins TRBV5-4 to TRBJ2-1; 11 bases map to TRBD2. CDR3 length equals 16 residues. Trimming at V came to 7 bases and at J to 9 bases, leaving 15 bases not matched to a gene. Germline values: CDR1 SGHNT, CDR2 YYREEE (reference sequence). The covered CDR3 bases are TGTGCCAGCGTTCCACCCGGGACTAGCGGTACGGGTGAG. Its protein is CASVPPGTSGTGE. The whole CDR3 region reads CASVPPGTSGTGEQFF. Together with reference TRBV5-4 and TRBJ2-1, the CDR3 gives the full variable domain: ETGVTQSPTHLIKTRGQQVTLRCSSQSGHNTVSWYQQALGQGPQFIFQYYREEENGRGNFPPRFSGLQFPNYSSELNVNALELDDSALYLCASVPPGTSGTGEQFFGPGTRLTVL.

A word on this clone: The read stops 3 residues short of the end of the CDR3; the missing end is completed from the germline J gene. The chain is built from TRBV7-3 and TRBJ1-1, with 8 bases lining up with TRBD1. V shed 5 bases and J 5 bases; nucleotides not matched to a gene: 7. The length of the CDR3 is 14 residues. Germline V CDR1 and CDR2: SGHTA, FQGTGA. CDR3 amino acids: CASSRDRGGTEAFF. The DNA read from the CDR3 is TGTGCCAGCAGCCGCGACAGGGGTGGAACTGAA.

As for this clone: Coverage ceases 3 residues before the CDR3 finishes, and the germline J gene fills in the end. The J gene is TRBJ2-3, the V gene TRBV7-9; 7 positions agree with TRBD2. V shed 2 bases, J shed 2 bases, and the junction held 4 bases outside the gene matches. The CDR3 consists of 15 residues. The V gene's germline CDR1 is SEHNR and CDR2 FQNEAQ (reference sequence). The CDR3: CASSLSLADTDTQYF. The sequenced part of the CDR3 DNA is TGTGCCAGCAGCTTATCTCTAGCGGACACAGATACG.

Of note for this clone: Read coverage stops 3 residues before the CDR3 terminus; the germline J gene supplies the remainder. The rearrangement joins TRBV6-2 or TRBV6-3 to TRBJ2-7; TRBD1 or TRBD2 may be the D gene (5 bases each). Germline values: CDR1 MNHEY, CDR2 SVGEGT. Between the trimmed V and J ends, which lost 0 bases and 5 bases, there was a span of 14 bases. CDR3 size: 15 residues. The sequenced CDR3 bases are TGTGCCAGCAGTTACTCGACGGCGAGGGGCAACGAG. Amino acid sequence: CASSYSTARGNE. The whole CDR3 protein is CASSYSTARGNEQYF.

With respect to this clone: Read coverage stops 3 residues before the CDR3 terminus; the germline J gene supplies the remainder. The chain couples TRBV7-9 to TRBJ1-1; perhaps TRBD1 as D (5 bases). Trimming removed 5 bases from V and 1 base from J, with 11 bases in between. Germline values: CDR1 SEHNR, CDR2 FQNEAQ (reference sequence). CDR3 size: 14 residues. CDR3 DNA, as far as it was read: TGTGCCAGCAGCACACCTACAGGGAACACTGAA. Amino acid sequence: CASSTPTGNTE. The CDR3 in its entirety is CASSTPTGNTEAFF.

For this clone: Read coverage stops 3 residues before the CDR3 terminus; the germline J gene supplies the remainder. V and J are TRBV20-1 and TRBJ2-7, with D uncertain. This CDR3 is built from 11 residues. Per the germline V gene, CDR1 is DFQATT and CDR2 is SNEGSKA (reference sequence). The V end was cut by 0 bases, the J end by 3 bases, with 3 bases between. CDR3 residues: CSARDLYEQYF. The sequenced part of the CDR3 DNA is TGCAGTGCTAGAGACCTCTACGAG.

Notes on this clone: Read coverage stops 3 residues before the CDR3 terminus; the germline J gene supplies the remainder. This chain links TRBV6-2 or TRBV6-3 with TRBJ2-1, with TRBD2 matching 7 bases. Unmatched junction bases numbered 11, after V lost 6 bases and J lost 3 bases. Germline V CDR1 and CDR2: MNHEY, SVGEGT. The CDR3 covers 16 residues. CDR3 sequence: CASSHLEASGYNEQFF. The CDR3 bases that were read are TGTGCCAGCAGCCACTTGGAGGCTAGCGGCTACAATGAG.

Notes on this clone: The read stops 3 residues short of the end of the CDR3; the missing end is completed from the germline J gene. This chain uses TRBV10-3 with TRBJ2-1, with D tentatively TRBD2 (6 bases). CDR1 is ENHRY, CDR2 SYGVKD, per germline. CDR3 length: 15 residues. Trimming left V 7 bases short and J 1 base short, with 14 bases between. The CDR3 spells CAINRDSQSYNEQFF. The CDR3 bases that were read are TGTGCCATCAACCGGGACTCCCAATCCTACAATGAG.

The sequenced part of the CDR3 DNA is TGTGCCAGCAGCTTGGGCAGGGTTTATGGGGGC. Its protein product is CASSLGRVYGG. The CDR3, in full, reads CASSLGRVYGGYTF. The chain couples TRBV5-5 to TRBJ1-2, with D possibly matching TRBD1 (5 bases). From the germline J gene comes the end of the CDR3, since the read stops 3 residues before it. Germline values: CDR1 SGHKS, CDR2 YYEKEE (reference sequence). The CDR3 is 14 amino acids.

Comments on this clone: The read terminates 3 residues before the CDR3 end, so the remaining end is supplied by the germline J gene. This chain links TRBV5-1 with TRBJ2-7, with TRBD1 matching 10 bases. Germline trimming cut 7 bases from V and 4 bases from J; bases unmatched to any gene: 8. CDR1 and CDR2 (germline): SGHRS, YFSETQ. The CDR3 spans 14 residues. Partial CDR3 DNA: TGCGCCAGCCGAGGCTGGGACAGGGGATACGAG. Translated: CASRGWDRGYE. The whole CDR3 protein is CASRGWDRGYEQYF.

About this clone itself: The read ends 3 residues before the CDR3 terminus; that terminus is restored from the germline J gene. The rearrangement links TRBV19 to TRBJ2-2; D might be TRBD2 (5 bases). In germline, CDR1 is LNHDA, CDR2 SQIVND (reference sequence). V was clipped by 6 bases and J by 6 bases, with 20 bases between them. CDR3 length: 16 residues. The CDR3 reads CASSLRAAGRAGELFF. The covered CDR3 bases are TGTGCCAGTAGCCTACGGGCCGCCGGGCGGGCCGGGGAG.

As for this clone: The CDR3 goes on 3 residues after the read ends, and that part is filled in from the germline J gene. The V call is TRBV5-5, the J call TRBJ1-3, with D hard to call. The V end was cut by 1 base, the J end by 0 bases, with 8 bases between. In germline, CDR1 is SGHKS, CDR2 YYEKEE (reference sequence). CDR3 length equals 15 residues. Partial CDR3 DNA: TGTGCCAGCAGCTTGTGGCGGTCCTCTGGAAACACC. This encodes CASSLWRSSGNT. The complete CDR3 sequence is CASSLWRSSGNTIYF. The variable domain in full, completed from reference TRBV5-5 and TRBJ1-3, reads DAGVTQSPTHLIKTRGQQVTLRCSPISGHKSVSWYQQVLGQGPQFIFQYYEKEERGRGNFPDRFSARQFPNYSSELNVNALLLGDSALYLCASSLWRSSGNTIYFGEGSWLTVV.

Worth noting for this clone: The CDR3 end lies 3 residues beyond the end of the read and is filled in from the germline J gene. The chain uses TRBV20-1 and TRBJ2-1, with TRBD2 identical over 14 bases. Germline V lookup: CDR1 DFQATT, CDR2 SNEGSKA (reference sequence). The CDR3 has 17 amino acids. V dropped 0 bases and J dropped 7; count of bases not matched to a gene: 8. The chain's CDR3 is CSARDQRTSGRRNEQFF. CDR3 DNA, as far as it was read: TGCAGTGCTAGAGATCAAAGGACTAGCGGGAGGCGGAATGAG.

Notes on this clone: The read ends 3 residues shy of where the CDR3 ends; the end is completed using the germline J gene. The chain couples TRBV7-9 to TRBJ2-2, with D maybe TRBD1 (5 bases). This CDR3 comprises 15 residues. Germline values: CDR1 SEHNR, CDR2 FQNEAQ (reference sequence). V was clipped by 11 bases and J by 6 bases, with 22 bases between them. This CDR3 reads CASPAAGRRSGELFF. The DNA read from the CDR3 is TGTGCCTCACCGGCAGCAGGGCGAAGGTCCGGGGAG. The full variable domain, with the rest looked up from reference TRBV7-9 and TRBJ2-2, is DTGVSQNPRHKITKRGQNVTFRCDPISEHNRLYWYRQTLGQGPEFLTYFQNEAQLEKSRLLSDRFSAERPKGSFSTLEIQRTEQGDSAMYLCASPAAGRRSGELFFGEGSRLTVL.

Comments on this clone: The read halts 3 residues ahead of the CDR3 end, with the missing end drawn from the germline J gene. This chain uses TRBV6-1 with TRBJ2-5; D call uncertain. V was clipped by 3 bases and J by 7 bases, with 6 bases between them. Germline-derived CDR1 and CDR2 are MNHNS and SASEGT. This CDR3 is 11 amino acids long. CDR3 loop: CASSDFWTQYF. CDR3 DNA (partial): TGTGCCAGCAGTGACTTTTGGACC.